This entry features one T cell receptor (beta chain) sequence. The antigen remains unidentified. This sample was included in a study of blood T cells in healthy people across ages. Points from the study as a whole: Unknown donor CMV status possibly confounded expanded clonotype changes.

The second PCR ran about 6 to 12 cycles with a sample-barcoded 5' primer and J-beta primers. TCRdb re-derived calls from the 5' RACE reads in MiXCR, one entry per CDR3 protein. Of a few hundred thousand distinct CDR3 sequences listed, about half are singletons. The source is a man aged 60 to 75 in good health. Sequenced sample: blood.

Here the CDR3 DNA reads TGTGCCAGCAGTTACGGGGGGAGCACTGAAGCTTTCTTT. Residues: CASSYGGSTEAFF. The chain carries TRBV6-6 and TRBJ1-1, with TRBD1 as a possible D gene (5 bases). The length of the CDR3 is 13 residues. V dropped 2 bases and J dropped 4 bases, with 8 bases sitting between them. Per germline, CDR1 MNHNY and CDR2 SVGAGI (reference sequence).